The sequence of this T cell receptor beta chain was determined in a study of CD8+ T cells in alopecia areata (dated by TCRdb to the late 2010s). In terms of the full investigation: The treated patients, all with moderate-to-severe alopecia areata, were enrolled in an open-label pilot trial of oral tofacitinib given at 5 to 10 mg twice daily. The RNA source kit depended on sample type: the PAXgene miRNA kit for fixed scalp, the miRNeasy kit for PBMCs, and the RNeasy kit for mouse skin. Tofacitinib was administered for 6 to 18 months, and 6 months of follow-up off drug were then conducted to assess delayed response and recurrence. Scalp tissue and sorted CD4+ and CD8+ peripheral blood T cells from patchy and totalis/universalis alopecia areata patients and from healthy controls were covered by human TCRbeta sequencing. Clonality in the scalp was compared among normal scalp (n=4), patchy alopecia areata scalp (n=8), and alopecia totalis/universalis scalp (n=8). TCRbeta CDR3 regions were amplified by immunoSEQ multiplex PCR with 35 Vbeta forward and 13 Jbeta reverse primers. Tofacitinib-treated patients had biopsies at baseline and at 4 and 24 weeks of treatment, with a later scalp biopsy in several patients. To study T cell clonal expansion in alopecia areata, the researchers applied high-throughput TCRbeta sequencing to both the C3H/HeJ mouse model and human patients. Findings and caveats that apply to the study as a whole: Unlike mouse skin, where gammadelta T cells dominate, normal human skin contains resident alphabeta T cells that get sequenced too, which complicates analysis of the scalp TCR repertoire. Compared with normal scalp, lesional scalp had higher clonality and more expanded CD8+ clones, particularly in alopecia totalis/universalis, a pattern that suggests antigenic drive. Shared TCR sequences between patients were less evident than in mice, which may be partly attributable to HLA diversity in the patient population.

Library generation was performed with the immunoSEQ multiplex PCR assay. RNA was extracted from all samples and reverse transcribed into cDNA as template for TCR sequencing. First-strand cDNA was synthesized using SuperScript III with a 2:1 mix of oligo-dT and random hexamers. Amplification bias was assessed with a synthetic immune receptor repertoire, and residual bias was removed computationally. Per the source publication's procedure: Raw reads were preprocessed for error removal, and CDR3 was defined according to IMGT conventions as running from the conserved cysteine to phenylalanine. Clonality was computed by normalizing Shannon entropy by log2 of the number of productive unique TCRs and subtracting the result from 1. Whether each scalp clone was CD4 or CD8 was inferred by checking scalp TCRbeta sequences against the CD4 and CD8 repertoires from sorted blood. TCRdb re-hosts the immuneACCESS table, in-frame sequences only. Its copies lack some clones; in the studies checked, an unresolved V gene accounts for under half of them, and the cause for the rest is not known. V and J calls and clone size are those listed in that table; D and trimming were worked out from the DNA. The sample includes some 130,000 clones, with about 46% observed a single time. The ten largest clones add up to around 20% of the sample.

The germline V gene encodes CDR1 MNHEY and CDR2 SVGAGI. The CDR3 numbers 14 residues from cysteine through phenylalanine. Only the CDR3 DNA is retained, 42 bases long and in frame from the first base. V was cut back by 4 bases and J by 1 base, leaving a gap of 10 bases between them. Explained via the paper, the time point label denotes: baseline before oral tofacitinib. Peripheral blood and lesional scalp punch biopsies were obtained from patients with alopecia areata. PBMCs were isolated by density centrifugation and stained for CD3, CD4 and CD8, and CD4+ and CD8+ T cells were sorted on a FACSAria. Remarks on this clone: The antigen it binds to is not known. No qualities accompany the bases; no much larger clone lies one base away.

The chain links TRBV6-5 with TRBJ1-1; the D gene is possibly TRBD1, with 5 bases matching. This TCR was sampled from a human donor with alopecia areata. The sequencing here drew on CD8+ T cells sorted from blood, taken at week 0. In nucleotides, the sequence is TGTGCCAGCAGTTTCAGGGAAGGGAACACTGAAGCTTTCTTT. Its protein reads: CASSFREGNTEAFF.